The rows below give T cell receptor beta chains drawn from one sample of a study of molecular identifiers for immune sequencing clone quantification. TCRdb analysed the PCR reads with MiXCR anew, one entry per CDR3 protein. The repertoire includes hundreds of thousands of distinct CDR3 sequences, approximately 24% of them detected once, and 0.7% to 0.95% sits in the top ten. Sequencing used naive CD8+ T cells from blood, with Jurkat cell RNA spiked in. These receptors were obtained from a human donor in good health. Some libraries in this study had Jurkat cell RNA spiked in. The CDR3 runs from the conserved cysteine through the conserved F or W. D genes are given only for firm matches. The size of a clone is reported for some rows only, either as once, few or many, or as a class for expanded clones.

D gene	clone size	J gene	CDR3 length	V gene	CDR3 protein	CDR3 DNA
NA	NA	TRBJ2-1	12	TRBV12-3/TRBV12-4	CASSFLRHEQFF	TGTGCCAGCAGTTTCCTGCGGCATGAGCAGTTCTTC
NA	many	TRBJ2-7	14	TRBV6-5	CASKSGPTSYEQYF	TGTGCCAGCAAGTCGGGGCCGACATCCTACGAGCAGTACTTC
NA	many	TRBJ1-1	13	TRBV10-3	CAITDGGGTEAFF	TGTGCCATCACGGACGGGGGTGGGACTGAAGCTTTCTTT
NA	NA	TRBJ1-4	15	TRBV27	CASANNRAAGEKLFF	TGTGCCAGCGCGAACAACAGAGCCGCTGGTGAAAAACTGTTTTTT
NA	NA	TRBJ2-5	16	TRBV5-6	CASSPRGGAGQETQYF	TGTGCCAGCAGCCCTAGGGGGGGGGCAGGCCAAGAGACCCAGTACTTC
NA	NA	TRBJ2-2	13	TRBV6-5	CASTWSGAGELFF	TGTGCCAGCACCTGGTCAGGGGCCGGGGAGCTGTTTTTT
NA	NA	TRBJ2-7	16	TRBV12-3/TRBV12-4	CASSFVPPQISDEQYF	TGTGCCAGCAGTTTCGTCCCTCCACAGATATCCGACGAGCAGTACTTC
NA	NA	TRBJ1-1	15	TRBV6-6	CASSYSPGHYTGAFF	TGTGCCAGCAGTTATTCTCCGGGACACTACACTGGAGCTTTCTTT
NA	many	TRBJ1-3	16	TRBV11-2	CASSKYRADRGNTIYF	TGTGCCAGCAGCAAATACCGGGCCGACAGGGGAAACACCATATATTTT
TRBD1	few	TRBJ2-7	16	TRBV2	CASRPQGAFSSYEQYF	TGTGCCAGCAGGCCCCAGGGGGCCTTCTCTAGCTACGAGCAGTACTTC
TRBD1	few	TRBJ2-7	17	TRBV10-1	CASVLRDRQQFFYEQYF	TGCGCCAGCGTACTTAGGGACAGGCAACAGTTTTTCTACGAGCAGTACTTC